This T cell receptor beta chain was captured by sequencing in a study of technical replicates of blood from several donors. This clone appeared a single time. TCRdb's table, derived via immunoSEQ multiplex PCR, lists solely in-frame clones and lacks some. The sample consists of around 85,000 clones, approximately 94% of them appearing once. This receptor was obtained from a human donor in good health. Material for sequencing was T cells isolated from PBMCs.

CDR3 loop: CAIGAGVGSPLHF. The CDR3, as DNA: TGTGCCATTGGGGCAGGGGTGGGATCACCCCTCCACTTT. The chain is built from TRBV19 and TRBJ1-6; D is perhaps TRBD1 (6 bases). Trimming removed 10 bases from V and 10 bases from J, with 17 bases in between. This CDR3 is 13 amino acids long. Germline V gene data show CDR1 as LNHDA and CDR2 as SQIVND (reference sequence).